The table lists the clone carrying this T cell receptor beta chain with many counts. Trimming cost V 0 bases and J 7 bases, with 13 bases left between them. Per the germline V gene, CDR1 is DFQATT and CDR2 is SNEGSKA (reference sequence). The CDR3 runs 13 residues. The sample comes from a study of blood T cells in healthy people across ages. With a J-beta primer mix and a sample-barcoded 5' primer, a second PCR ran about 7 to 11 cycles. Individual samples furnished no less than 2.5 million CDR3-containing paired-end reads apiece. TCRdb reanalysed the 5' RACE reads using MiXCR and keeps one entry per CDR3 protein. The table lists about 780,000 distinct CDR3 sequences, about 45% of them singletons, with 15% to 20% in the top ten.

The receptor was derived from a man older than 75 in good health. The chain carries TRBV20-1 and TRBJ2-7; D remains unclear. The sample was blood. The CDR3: CSARDWTQQEQYF. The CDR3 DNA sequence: TGCAGTGCTAGAGATTGGACCCAGCAGGAGCAGTACTTC.